The 26 T cell receptor beta chains presented below share a single source sample, sequenced in a study of T cells in Graves' hyperthyroidism and ophthalmopathy. Researchers amplified the TCR beta CDR3 regions from RNA transcripts. Initially, a first-round RT-PCR of the TCR CDR3 employed the HTBI primer set. One entry per CDR3 protein, called by TCRdb with MiXCR from the multiplex PCR reads. The data contain over 500,000 distinct CDR3 sequences, 15% to 20% of them singletons. The sample consisted of blood. Receptors were obtained from a woman in her twenties or thirties with Graves' ophthalmopathy.

This clonotype was detected ten times or more. The chain carries TRBV18 and TRBJ1-1; possibly TRBD1 for D (6 bases). Germline CDR1 reads KGHSH; CDR2 reads LQKENI. V was shortened by 3 bases and J by 6 bases, with 17 bases between the two germline ends. CDR3 length: 15 amino acids. The CDR3 sequence is CASSPPVGGAAEAFF. CDR3 coding DNA: TGTGCCAGCTCACCTCCCGTAGGGGGAGCGGCTGAAGCTTTCTTT. Drawing the rest from reference TRBV18 and TRBJ1-1, the complete variable domain is NAGVMQNPRHLVRRRGQEARLRCSPMKGHSHVYWYRQLPEEGLKFMVYLQKENIIDESGMPKERFSAEFPKEGPSILRIQQVVRGDSAAYFCASSPPVGGAAEAFFGQGTRLTVV.

This clonotype came up a few times. A read error may be the cause here, since a much bigger clone is one base away. DNA of the CDR3: TGTGCCTGGAAGGCGGGAGGGTATAATGAGCAGGTCTTC. It is translated as CAWKAGGYNEQVF. This rearrangement joins TRBV30 to TRBJ2-1; 9 bases align to TRBD2. The CDR3 has 13 amino acids. Germline V gene lookup returns CDR1 GTSNPN and CDR2 SVGIG (reference sequence).

This clonotype was recorded at least ten times. This chain connects TRBV29-1 to TRBJ2-5; 8 bases map to TRBD1. The germline V gene encodes CDR1 SQVTM and CDR2 ANQGSEA. The trim removed 7 bases at V and 1 base at J, leaving 14 bases unmatched. The CDR3 contains 16 residues. The CDR3 region is CSARGDRRRAQETQYF. In nucleotides, the CDR3 is TGCAGCGCTCGCGGGGACAGGCGCCGGGCCCAAGAGACCCAGTACTTC. Combining the CDR3 with reference TRBV29-1 and TRBJ2-5 gives the whole variable domain SAVISQKPSRDICQRGTSLTIQCQVDSQVTMMFWYRQQPGQSLTLIATANQGSEATYESGFVIDKFPISRPNLTFSTLTVSNMSPEDSSIYLCSARGDRRRAQETQYFGPGTRLLVL.

This chain links TRBV19 with TRBJ1-2; D gene ambiguous. CDR1 and CDR2 from the germline V gene are LNHDA and SQIVND (reference sequence). CDR3 length: 12 amino acids. V lost 10 bases, J lost 3 bases, and 12 bases lay in between. CDR3: CATPPRYYGYTF. The DNA of the CDR3 is TGTGCCACCCCTCCCAGGTACTATGGCTACACCTTC. Full variable domain (outside the CDR3, taken from reference TRBV19 and TRBJ1-2): DGGITQSPKYLFRKEGQNVTLSCEQNLNHDAMYWYRQDPGQGLRLIYYSQIVNDFQKGDIAEGYSVSREKKESFPLTVTSAQKNPTAFYLCATPPRYYGYTFGSGTRLTVV.

The chain carries TRBV30 and TRBJ2-1; 15 nucleotides line up with TRBD2. The CDR3 spans 20 residues. The V and J ends lost 4 bases and 2 bases, in that order; junction bases with no gene match: 15. In germline, CDR1 is GTSNPN, CDR2 SVGIG (reference sequence). CDR3 loop: CAWTSFGLAGGPSTYNEQFF. CDR3 DNA: TGTGCCTGGACCAGTTTCGGACTAGCGGGAGGGCCTAGTACCTACAATGAGCAGTTCTTC.

This sequence joins TRBV14 and TRBJ2-1; D remains unclear. The ends were cut back, 1 base at V and 6 bases at J, with 10 bases in the middle. The CDR3 length is 14 residues. CDR1 is SGHDN, CDR2 FVKESK, per germline. Here the CDR3 DNA reads TGTGCCAGCAGCCAAGTTTTAAATCCCAATGAGCAGTTCTTC. Its translation is CASSQVLNPNEQFF.

This clonotype was counted a few times. The chain has TRBV7-9 and TRBJ1-5, with TRBD1 as a possible D gene (6 bases). V dropped 5 bases and J dropped 0 bases, with 11 bases sitting between them. CDR1 and CDR2 (germline): SEHNR, FQNEAQ (reference sequence). The CDR3 is 15 amino acids. In DNA form, the CDR3 reads TGTGCCAGCAGCCAAGGGACAAATAGCAATCAGCCCCAGCATTTT. Its protein is CASSQGTNSNQPQHF.

This clonotype has a count of ten or more. The V and J genes are TRBV7-2 and TRBJ1-6; perhaps TRBD1 as D (5 bases). The germline V and J ends were trimmed by 2 bases and 6 bases, with 11 bases remaining between them. The germline V gene has CDR1 SGHTA and CDR2 FQGNSA. This CDR3 is 15 amino acids long. This CDR3 is CASSLTGPSNSPLHF. CDR3 sequence (DNA): TGTGCCAGCAGCTTAACGGGGCCCTCTAATTCACCCCTCCACTTT. Combining the CDR3 with reference TRBV7-2 and TRBJ1-6 gives the whole variable domain GAGVSQSPSNKVTEKGKDVELRCDPISGHTALYWYRQSLGQGLEFLIYFQGNSAPDKSGLPSDRFSAERTGGSVSTLTIQRTQQEDSAVYLCASSLTGPSNSPLHFGNGTRLTVT.

This clonotype showed up just once. The chain links TRBV9 to TRBJ2-3; TRBD2 matches at 8 bases. The J segment lost 1 base and the V segment lost 2 bases, leaving 6 bases of the junction unmatched. Germline CDR1 is SGDLS and CDR2 is YYNGEE. This CDR3 has 16 amino acids. CDR3 DNA: TGTGCCAGCAGCGTTTCCTCTAGCGGGCGCACAGATACGCAGTATTTT. Translated: CASSVSSSGRTDTQYF.

This clonotype was detected a few times. The CDR3, as DNA: TGTGCCAGCAGTTATTCTAGCGGGAGGGCCTATGAGCAGTTCTTC. Amino acid sequence: CASSYSSGRAYEQFF. The chain links TRBV6-1 to TRBJ2-1, with 12 bases matching TRBD2. This CDR3 contains 15 residues. Germline CDR1 reads MNHNS; CDR2 reads SASEGT. The V and J ends lost 5 bases and 8 bases, in that order; junction bases with no gene match: 7.

As to this clonotype: Since a much larger clone is just one base distant, this may be a read error. V is TRBV28 and J is TRBJ1-4; unclear D gene. This CDR3 comprises 12 residues. Germline CDR1 is MDHEN and CDR2 is SYDVKM. The CDR3 loop reads CASSSINEELFF. In DNA form, the CDR3 reads TGTGCCAGCAGTTCCATTAATGAAGAACTGTTTTTT.

This clonotype was counted at least ten times. This chain joins TRBV5-5 and TRBJ2-7; D tentatively fits TRBD1 or TRBD2 (5 bases each). The CDR3 is 14 amino acids. The V gene lost 5 bases and the J gene lost 5 bases, with 17 bases spanning the gap. Per the germline V gene, CDR1 is SGHKS and CDR2 is YYEKEE (reference sequence). CDR3 bases: TGTGCCAGCAGTCCGACCGGGACCTCAGACGAGCAGTACTTC. Amino acid sequence: CASSPTGTSDEQYF.

This clonotype has at least ten counts. V usage is TRBV10-3 and J usage is TRBJ2-1, with TRBD1 matching over 10 bases. From germline, CDR1 is ENHRY and CDR2 SYGVKD. This CDR3 spans 15 amino acids. V lost 0 bases to trimming and J lost 12 bases; unmatched junction nucleotides: 8. CDR3 DNA sequence: TGTGCCATCAGTGAGTCCGGGACAGGGGTCGTATCGCAGTTCTTC. Its translation is CAISESGTGVVSQFF.

This clonotype was counted ten times or more. The chain combines TRBV7-2 with TRBJ2-4; weak D call: TRBD2 (5 bases). V gave up 7 bases and J gave up 4 bases, with 14 bases separating them. This CDR3 comprises 14 residues. Germline loops: CDR1 SGHTA, CDR2 FQGNSA. CDR3 DNA sequence: TGTGCCAGCACCAAAGTGGGCGGGAAAAACATTCAGTACTTC. This sequence encodes CASTKVGGKNIQYF.

This clonotype turned up a few times. This sequence joins TRBV28 and TRBJ1-5; D gene uncertain. V lost 5 bases and J lost 3, with 14 bases in between. Germline CDR1 reads MDHEN; CDR2 reads SYDVKM. CDR3 size: 15 residues. The CDR3 here is CASSALGHANQPQHF. The CDR3 nucleotides read TGTGCCAGCAGTGCCTTGGGCCATGCCAATCAGCCCCAGCATTTT.

There are a few counts of this clonotype. A read error is likely, as this CDR3 ends without the conserved phenylalanine or tryptophan. The chain links TRBV7-9 to TRBJ2-2, with TRBD1 matching over 8 bases. Germline V gene lookup returns CDR1 SEHNR and CDR2 FQNEAQ (reference sequence). Trimming took 5 bases from V and 4 from J; bases not matched to a gene: 6. This CDR3 has 15 residues. The CDR3 here is CASSPEDRATGELFL. CDR3 DNA: TGTGCCAGCAGCCCGGAGGACAGGGCCACCGGGGAGCTGTTTCTT.

V and J are TRBV20-1 and TRBJ1-6; D uncertain. The CDR3 runs to 16 residues. The germline V and J ends were trimmed by 1 base and 5 bases, with 15 bases remaining between them. Looked up from germline, CDR1 is DFQATT and CDR2 is SNEGSKA (reference sequence). The CDR3 DNA sequence: TGCAGTGCTAGAGTGAAGATCGCGGTGAATAATTCACCCCTCCACTTT. Amino acids: CSARVKIAVNNSPLHF.

Points on this clonotype: The junction departs from the called germline gene at one end, perhaps through a read error. The chain links TRBV7-9 to TRBJ2-2; maybe TRBD2 (5 bases). The CDR3 covers 13 residues. CDR1 is SEHNR and CDR2 is FQNEAQ in the germline V gene (reference sequence). The CDR3 nucleotides are TGTGTCAGCAGCTTAGCGCCTTCTGGGGAGCTGTTTTTT. Protein: CVSSLAPSGELFF.

Ten or more counts support this clonotype. The gene calls are TRBV12-3 or TRBV12-4 and TRBJ1-5; D might be TRBD1 (5 bases). The CDR3 totals 14 residues. V was pared by 5 bases and J by 4 bases, with 12 bases between. CDR3 residues: CASSPRDQNQPQHF. The CDR3 DNA reads TGTGCCAGCAGTCCTCGGGACCAGAATCAGCCCCAGCATTTT.

The gene calls are TRBV7-9 and TRBJ2-7; perhaps TRBD1 as D (5 bases). Deletions cut 5 bases from V and 3 bases from J, with 11 bases between. Germline CDR1 and CDR2: SEHNR and FQNEAQ (reference sequence). CDR3 length: 13 amino acids. The CDR3 loop is CASSLQEIYEQYF. CDR3 coding DNA: TGTGCCAGCAGCCTACAGGAAATCTACGAGCAGTACTTC.

This clonotype was seen at least ten times. This chain joins TRBV12-3 or TRBV12-4 and TRBJ1-1, with a weak D call TRBD1 (5 bases). The CDR3 contains 13 residues. V was clipped by 7 bases and J by 5 bases, with 14 bases between them. The CDR3: CASIPGHRTEAFF. Here the CDR3 DNA reads TGTGCCAGCATCCCCGGGCACAGGACTGAAGCTTTCTTT.

This clonotype was recorded many times. The chain combines TRBV20-1 with TRBJ1-2, with TRBD1 as a possible D gene (5 bases). Per the germline V gene, CDR1 is DFQATT and CDR2 is SNEGSKA (reference sequence). The ends were cut back, 3 bases at V and 6 bases at J, with 20 bases in the middle. This CDR3 has 15 residues. The CDR3 loop reads CSASRERYRGDGYTF. The CDR3 DNA reads as TGCAGTGCTAGCCGGGAGCGATATCGAGGGGATGGCTACACCTTC.

This clonotype appeared many times. The genes are TRBV7-2 and TRBJ2-7, with 9 bases aligning to TRBD1. V was pared by 4 bases and J by 10 bases, with 5 bases of the junction left unmatched. Germline V gene sequence: CDR1 SGHTA, CDR2 FQGNSA. The CDR3 has 12 residues. Written as DNA, the CDR3 is TGTGCCAGCAGCTCGGACAGGGGCGAACAGTACTTC. It codes for CASSSDRGEQYF. Filled out from reference TRBV7-2 and TRBJ2-7, the complete variable domain reads GAGVSQSPSNKVTEKGKDVELRCDPISGHTALYWYRQSLGQGLEFLIYFQGNSAPDKSGLPSDRFSAERTGGSVSTLTIQRTQQEDSAVYLCASSSDRGEQYFGPGTRLTVT.

Only a few counts were recorded for this clonotype. The V call is TRBV10-3, the J call TRBJ2-3; TRBD2 matches at 8 bases. The V gene end was trimmed by 0 bases and the J gene end by 6 bases; junction bases not matched to a gene: 5. Per the germline V gene, CDR1 is ENHRY and CDR2 is SYGVKD. This CDR3 region has 15 residues. CDR3 in amino acids: CAISESSGSPDTQYF. The DNA for the CDR3 is TGTGCCATCAGTGAGTCGAGCGGGAGTCCGGATACGCAGTATTTT.

This chain connects TRBV6-1 to TRBJ1-2, with 7 bases identical to TRBD1. The J segment lost 6 bases and the V segment lost 7 bases, leaving 11 bases of the junction unmatched. CDR3 size: 14 residues. Germline CDR1 MNHNS, CDR2 SASEGT. As DNA, the CDR3 is TGTGCCAGCACCGACGCTCGACAGGGAGATGGCTACACCTTC. Translating it yields CASTDARQGDGYTF.

The chain recombines TRBV4-3 with TRBJ1-6; 7 bases match TRBD1. V gave up 4 bases and J gave up 7 bases; unmatched junction bases: 1. Looked up from germline, CDR1 is LGHNA and CDR2 is YSLEER. This CDR3 is built from 13 residues. CDR3 amino acids: CASSRDSNSPLHF. In nucleotides, the CDR3 is TGCGCCAGCAGCCGGGACAGCAATTCACCCCTCCACTTT.